This passage covers 7 T cell receptor beta chains from one sample sequenced in a study of blood T cell repertoires in COVID-19. Sequenced by immunoSEQ multiplex PCR; TCRdb stores in-frame clones only, minus some. In the table there are roughly 400,000 clones, around 87% of which are singletons. Sequenced sample: peripheral blood. These receptors were taken from a woman aged 55-70 years with COVID-19, enrolled during active disease.

The chain is built from TRBV12-5 and TRBJ1-6; 7 nucleotides match TRBD1. This CDR3 has 16 residues. Germline V lookup: CDR1 LGHNT, CDR2 FRNRAP. Trimming removed 6 bases from V and 4 bases from J; junction bases left unmatched: 9. The CDR3 sequence is CASGPGTVLYNSPLHF. CDR3 in DNA: TGTGCTAGTGGCCCCGGGACAGTACTTTATAATTCACCCCTCCACTTT.

On this clone: Other DNA sequences in this specimen translate into the identical CDR3. The V and J genes are TRBV5-1 and TRBJ1-3; 8 bases align to TRBD1. CDR3 length: 14 amino acids. The V gene end was trimmed by 4 bases and the J gene end by 8 bases; junction bases not matched to a gene: 8. Germline-derived CDR1 and CDR2 are SGHRS and YFSETQ. CDR3 coding DNA: TGCGCCAGCAGCCTCGGACAGGGAAGGGACACCATATATTTT. This sequence encodes CASSLGQGRDTIYF.

The V call is TRBV5-5, the J call TRBJ1-2; no reliable D call. This CDR3 is 13 amino acids long. Germline lookup yields CDR1 SGHKS and CDR2 YYEKEE (reference sequence). Trimming removed 3 bases from V and 0 bases from J, with 6 bases in between. The CDR3 bases are TGTGCCAGCAGCTCCGGGACTAACTATGGCTACACCTTC. Translation: CASSSGTNYGYTF.

Comment on this clone: Germline is not matched at one junction end, which may reflect a read error. The chain combines TRBV9 with TRBJ2-1; 14 nucleotides align to TRBD2. Germline CDR1 reads SGDLS; CDR2 reads YYNGEE. This CDR3 region has 17 residues. The CDR3 bases are TGTGCCAGCAGCGCTCTCCGGACTAGCGGGGGGCTAGGTGAGCAGCTCTTC. Its protein product is CASSALRTSGGLGEQLF.

This chain joins TRBV5-1 and TRBJ1-2, with 7 bases identical to TRBD1. The V and J ends lost 5 bases and 6 bases, in that order; junction bases with no gene match: 13. Germline CDR1 SGHRS, CDR2 YFSETQ. The CDR3 loop spans 15 amino acids. As DNA, the CDR3 is TGCGCCAGCAGGCGAACGGAGGGGGCTTGGAATGGCTACACCTTC. Protein product: CASRRTEGAWNGYTF. The full variable domain, rest sourced from reference TRBV5-1 and TRBJ1-2, is KAGVTQTPRYLIKTRGQQVTLSCSPISGHRSVSWYQQTPGQGLQFLFEYFSETQRNKGNFPGRFSGRQFSNSRSEMNVSTLELGDSALYLCASRRTEGAWNGYTFGSGTRLTVV.

This chain joins TRBV3-1 (or the pseudogene TRBV3-2) and TRBJ1-1, with 7 bases that match TRBD1. Germline loops: CDR1 LGHDT, CDR2 YNNKEL (reference sequence). The junction had 5 bases not matched to a gene; V was cut back by 4 bases and J by 6 bases. The CDR3 spans 13 residues. CDR3 protein: CASSRRGEPEAFF. The CDR3 DNA follows: TGTGCCAGCAGCCGCAGGGGGGAGCCTGAAGCTTTCTTT.

The chain combines TRBV9 with TRBJ2-5, with TRBD1 matching over 7 bases. V dropped 0 bases and J dropped 4; count of bases not matched to a gene: 6. CDR1 and CDR2 (germline): SGDLS, YYNGEE. The CDR3 spans 15 residues. This chain's CDR3 is CASSVAGQVGETQYF. The DNA for the CDR3 is TGTGCCAGCAGCGTAGCTGGACAGGTGGGAGAGACCCAGTACTTC.